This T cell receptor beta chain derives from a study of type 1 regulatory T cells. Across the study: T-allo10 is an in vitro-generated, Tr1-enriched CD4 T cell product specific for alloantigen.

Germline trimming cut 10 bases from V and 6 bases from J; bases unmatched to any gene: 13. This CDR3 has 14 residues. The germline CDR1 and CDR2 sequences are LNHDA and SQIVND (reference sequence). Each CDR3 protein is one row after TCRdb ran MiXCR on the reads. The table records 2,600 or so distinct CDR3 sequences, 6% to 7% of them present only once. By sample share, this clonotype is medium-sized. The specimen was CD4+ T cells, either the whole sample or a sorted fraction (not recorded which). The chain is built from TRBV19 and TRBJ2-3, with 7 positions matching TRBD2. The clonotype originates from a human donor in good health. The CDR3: CATSQTSNGDTQYF. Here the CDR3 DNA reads TGTGCCACCTCCCAGACTAGCAATGGGGATACGCAGTATTTT.